This TCR beta chain stems from a study of blood T cells in healthy people across ages. Combining a sample-barcoded 5' primer with a J-beta primer mix, a second PCR ran for roughly 7 to 11 cycles. MiXCR was run by TCRdb on the 5' RACE reads, yielding one entry per CDR3 protein. The table includes hundreds of thousands of distinct CDR3 sequences, around 24% detected once. Every donor gave approximately 10 milliliters of peripheral blood. The CDR3 runs to 13 residues. Germline values: CDR1 SGHTA, CDR2 FQGNSA. Trimming took off 5 bases at V and 3 bases at J, with 10 bases between the two ends. This clonotype was seen at least ten times. The same specimen was also included in a second study, on T cells of mothers and their children. That source adds: All RNA that had been extracted was used for cDNA synthesis at approximately 1.4 ug per 15 ul.

The V call is TRBV7-2, the J call TRBJ2-5, with D tentatively TRBD1 (5 bases). The material sequenced was blood. The receptor was derived from a boy aged 10-17 years in good health. CDR3 in amino acids: CASSPRREETQYF. DNA of the CDR3: TGTGCCAGCAGCCCACGCAGGGAAGAGACCCAGTACTTC.